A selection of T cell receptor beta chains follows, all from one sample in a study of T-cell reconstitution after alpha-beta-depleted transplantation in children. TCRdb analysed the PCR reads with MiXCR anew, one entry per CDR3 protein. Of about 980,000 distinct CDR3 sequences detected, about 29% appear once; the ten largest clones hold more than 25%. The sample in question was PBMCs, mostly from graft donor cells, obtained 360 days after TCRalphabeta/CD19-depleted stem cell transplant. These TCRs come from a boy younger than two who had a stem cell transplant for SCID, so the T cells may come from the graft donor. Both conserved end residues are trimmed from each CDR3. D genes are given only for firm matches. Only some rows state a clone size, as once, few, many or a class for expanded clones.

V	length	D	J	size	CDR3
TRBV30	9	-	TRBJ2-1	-	AWSSIPEQF
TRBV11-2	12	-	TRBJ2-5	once	ASSRDTQKVTQY
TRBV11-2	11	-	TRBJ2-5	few	ASSLLSLETQY
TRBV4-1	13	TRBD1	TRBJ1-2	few	ASSPYYPGGDGYT
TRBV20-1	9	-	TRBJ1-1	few	SVEDLTEAF
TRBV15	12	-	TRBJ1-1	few	ATSSPGWNTEAF
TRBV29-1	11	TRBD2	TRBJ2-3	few	SVFRGGVDTQY
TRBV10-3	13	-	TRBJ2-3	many	AISDLAGSTDTQY
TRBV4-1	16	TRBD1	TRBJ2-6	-	ASSQTGTGVGGANVLT
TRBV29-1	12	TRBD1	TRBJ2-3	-	SVEGQGVKDTQY
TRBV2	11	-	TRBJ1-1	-	ASKMEANTEAF
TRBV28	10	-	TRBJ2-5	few	ASSFFRETQY
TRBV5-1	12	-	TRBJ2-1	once	ASSFTATYNEQF
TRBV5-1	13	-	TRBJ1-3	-	ASSLGSPSGNTIY
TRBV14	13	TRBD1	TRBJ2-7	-	ASSQGRGYPWEQY
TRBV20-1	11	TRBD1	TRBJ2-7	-	SAREDRSYEQY
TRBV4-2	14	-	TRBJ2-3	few	ASSHLSARGPDTQY
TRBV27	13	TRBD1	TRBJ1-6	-	ASSITGAANSPLH
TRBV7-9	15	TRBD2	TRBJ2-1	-	ASSLEGGLGSYNEQF
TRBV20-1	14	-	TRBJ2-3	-	SARGLGPIGTDTQY
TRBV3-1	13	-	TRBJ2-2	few	ASSQGGVGTGELF
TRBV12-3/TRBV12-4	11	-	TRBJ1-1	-	ASKTDMNTEAF
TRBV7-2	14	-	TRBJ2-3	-	ASSLSGAISTDTQY